This T cell receptor beta chain is from a study of graft-versus-host responses after intestinal transplantation. Turning to the study itself: For approximately three years after anti-thymocyte globulin induction, all recipients took tacrolimus and steroids.

Method: immunoSEQ multiplex PCR; TCRdb's copy keeps in-frame clones and lacks some. There are 7,000 to 9,000 clones in the sample; more than 25% occur only once, and 3.5% to 4% lies in the top ten. CDR1 is SSHAT, CDR2 FNYEAQ, per germline (reference sequence). CDR3 length: 17 residues. Responder cells labeled with CFSE (around 200,000) were co-plated with irradiated stimulator cells labeled with violet dye (around 200,000). Points on this clone: A junction end diverges from the germline sequence, so it may reflect a read error.

This material consisted of alloreactive CD4+ T cells from a mixed lymphocyte reaction culture, taken before transplantation. The subset was: CFSE-low proliferating T cells sorted from approximately 6-day pre-transplant mixed lymphocyte reaction (GvH or HvG direction). The receptor comes from a human patient who was an organ donor for intestinal transplantation. This sequence joins TRBV7-7 and TRBJ2-2, with TRBD2 as a possible D gene (6 bases). The CDR3 spells CASSLQPGLKGAGELFF. DNA of the CDR3: TGTGCTAGCAGCCTTCAACCGGGACTCAAAGGGGCCGGGGAGCTGTTTTTT.